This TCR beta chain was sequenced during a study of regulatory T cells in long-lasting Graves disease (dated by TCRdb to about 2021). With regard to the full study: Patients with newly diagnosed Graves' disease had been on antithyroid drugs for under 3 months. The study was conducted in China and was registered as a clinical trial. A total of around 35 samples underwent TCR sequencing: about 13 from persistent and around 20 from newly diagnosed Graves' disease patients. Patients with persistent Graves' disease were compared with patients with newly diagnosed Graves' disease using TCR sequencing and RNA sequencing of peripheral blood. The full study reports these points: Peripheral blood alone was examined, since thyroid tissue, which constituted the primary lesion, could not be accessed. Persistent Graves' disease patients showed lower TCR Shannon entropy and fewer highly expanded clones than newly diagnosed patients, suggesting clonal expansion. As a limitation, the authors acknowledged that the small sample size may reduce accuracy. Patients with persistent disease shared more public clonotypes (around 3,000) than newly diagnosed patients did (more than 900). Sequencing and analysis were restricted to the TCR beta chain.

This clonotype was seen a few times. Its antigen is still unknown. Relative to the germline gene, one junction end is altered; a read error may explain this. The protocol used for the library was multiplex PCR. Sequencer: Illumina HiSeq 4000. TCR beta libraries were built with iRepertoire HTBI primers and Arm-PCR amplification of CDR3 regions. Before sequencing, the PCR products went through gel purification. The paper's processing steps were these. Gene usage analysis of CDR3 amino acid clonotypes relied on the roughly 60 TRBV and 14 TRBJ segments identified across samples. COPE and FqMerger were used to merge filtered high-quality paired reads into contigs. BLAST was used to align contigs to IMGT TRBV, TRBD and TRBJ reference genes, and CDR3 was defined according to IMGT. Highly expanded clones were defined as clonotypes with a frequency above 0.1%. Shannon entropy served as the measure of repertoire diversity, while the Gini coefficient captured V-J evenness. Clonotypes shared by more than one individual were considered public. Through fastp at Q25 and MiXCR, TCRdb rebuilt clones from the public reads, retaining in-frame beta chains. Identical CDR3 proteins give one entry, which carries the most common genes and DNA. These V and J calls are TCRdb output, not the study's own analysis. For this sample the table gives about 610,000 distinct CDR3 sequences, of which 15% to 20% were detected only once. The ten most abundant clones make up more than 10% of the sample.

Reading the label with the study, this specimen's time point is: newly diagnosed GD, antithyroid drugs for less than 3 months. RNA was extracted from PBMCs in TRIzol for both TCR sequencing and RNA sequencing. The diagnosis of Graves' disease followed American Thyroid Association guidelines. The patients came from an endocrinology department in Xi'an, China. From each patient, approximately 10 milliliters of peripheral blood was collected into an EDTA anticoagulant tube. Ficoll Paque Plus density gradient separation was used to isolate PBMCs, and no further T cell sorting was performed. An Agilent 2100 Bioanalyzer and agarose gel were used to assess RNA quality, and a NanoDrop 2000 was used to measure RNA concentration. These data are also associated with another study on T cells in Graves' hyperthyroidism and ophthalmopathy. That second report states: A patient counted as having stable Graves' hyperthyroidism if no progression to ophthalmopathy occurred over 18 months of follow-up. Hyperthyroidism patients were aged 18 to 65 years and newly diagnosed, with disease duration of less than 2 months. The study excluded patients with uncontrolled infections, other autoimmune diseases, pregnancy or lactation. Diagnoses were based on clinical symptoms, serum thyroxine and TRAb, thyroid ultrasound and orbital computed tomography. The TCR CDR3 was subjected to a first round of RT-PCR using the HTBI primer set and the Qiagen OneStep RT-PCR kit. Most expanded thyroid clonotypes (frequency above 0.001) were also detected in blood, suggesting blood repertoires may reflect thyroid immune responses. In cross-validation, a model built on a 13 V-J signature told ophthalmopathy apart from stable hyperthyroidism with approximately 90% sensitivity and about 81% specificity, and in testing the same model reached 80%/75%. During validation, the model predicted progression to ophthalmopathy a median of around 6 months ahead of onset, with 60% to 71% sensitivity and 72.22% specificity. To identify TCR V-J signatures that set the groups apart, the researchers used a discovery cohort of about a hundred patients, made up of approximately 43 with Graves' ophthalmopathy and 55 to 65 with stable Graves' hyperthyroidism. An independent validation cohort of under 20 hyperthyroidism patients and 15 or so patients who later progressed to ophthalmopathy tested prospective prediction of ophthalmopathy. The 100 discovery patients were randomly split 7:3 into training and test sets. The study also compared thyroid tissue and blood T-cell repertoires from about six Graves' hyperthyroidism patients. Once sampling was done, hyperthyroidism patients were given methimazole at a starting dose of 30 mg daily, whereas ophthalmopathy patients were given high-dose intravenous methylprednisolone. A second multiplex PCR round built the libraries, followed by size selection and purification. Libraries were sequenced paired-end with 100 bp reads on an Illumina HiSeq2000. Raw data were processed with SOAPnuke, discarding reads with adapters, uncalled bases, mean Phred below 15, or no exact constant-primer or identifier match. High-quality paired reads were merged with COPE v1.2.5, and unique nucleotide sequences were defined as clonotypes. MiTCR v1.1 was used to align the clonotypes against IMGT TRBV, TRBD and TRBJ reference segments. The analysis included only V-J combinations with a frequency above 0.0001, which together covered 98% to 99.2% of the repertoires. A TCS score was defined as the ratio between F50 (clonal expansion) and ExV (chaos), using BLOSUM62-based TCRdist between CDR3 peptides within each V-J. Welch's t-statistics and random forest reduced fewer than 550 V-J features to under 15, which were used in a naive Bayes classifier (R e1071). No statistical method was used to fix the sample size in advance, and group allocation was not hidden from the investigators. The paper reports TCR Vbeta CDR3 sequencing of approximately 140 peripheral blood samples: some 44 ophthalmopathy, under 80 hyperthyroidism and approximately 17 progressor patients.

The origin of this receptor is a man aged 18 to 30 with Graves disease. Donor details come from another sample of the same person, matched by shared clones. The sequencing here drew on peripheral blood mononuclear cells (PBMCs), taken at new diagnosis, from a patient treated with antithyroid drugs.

The bases are TGTGCTAGCAGCCCCCGACAGAGCCAGACCCAGTACTTC. Translated, it gives CASSPRQSQTQYF. Recombination joined TRBV7-7 with TRBJ2-5, and possibly TRBD1, on 5 matching bases. Reading the germline V gene (reference sequence) gives CDR1 SSHAT and CDR2 FNYEAQ. From the cysteine through the phenylalanine, the CDR3 covers 13 amino acids. Only CDR3 DNA remains: 39 bases, in frame from the first base.